The clone carrying this TCR beta chain was counted a few times. The target antigen is unknown. TCRdb used MiXCR to reprocess the 5' RACE reads, holding one entry per CDR3 protein. The sample consists of approximately 42,000 distinct CDR3 sequences, approximately 31% of them appearing once. From germline, CDR1 is SGHRS and CDR2 YFSETQ. The CDR3 loop spans 14 amino acids. The V and J ends lost 3 bases and 2 bases, in that order; junction bases with no gene match: 4. Study conclusions and caveats: The larger-cohort validation was restricted to a single TCR beta V-J rearrangement rather than whole repertoires.

Memory CD4+ cells were defined as CD4+CD45RO+CD25-. Sequenced input: memory CD4+ T cells sorted from a lymph node. Sample subset: memory CD4+ T cells, CD4+CD45RO+CD25-. The rearrangement links TRBV5-1 to TRBJ2-7, with 8 bases lining up with TRBD2. This clonotype was obtained from a female donor with breast cancer. Written as DNA, the CDR3 is TGCGCCAGCAGCTCGGGAGCGGGGGCCTACGAGCAGTACTTC. It codes for CASSSGAGAYEQYF. Variable domain in full (rest from reference TRBV5-1 and TRBJ2-7): KAGVTQTPRYLIKTRGQQVTLSCSPISGHRSVSWYQQTPGQGLQFLFEYFSETQRNKGNFPGRFSGRQFSNSRSEMNVSTLELGDSALYLCASSSGAGAYEQYFGPGTRLTVT.